This is a list of T cell receptor beta chains from one sample in a study of T cell responses to AZD1222 COVID-19 vaccine. The protocol was immunoSEQ multiplex PCR, while the TCRdb copy is restricted to in-frame clones and leaves out a portion. This sample has fewer than 150,000 clones, with under 90% found just once. The sample here was peripheral blood, taken on day 0 of AZD1222 vaccination. These receptors all stem from an adult in good health. Both conserved end residues are part of each CDR3. A D gene is named only where the DNA matches it firmly. For some rows the clone size is stated as once, few or many, or as a class when expanded; others skip it.

J gene	clone size	V gene	D gene	CDR3 DNA	CDR3 protein
TRBJ2-7	-	TRBV6-5	-	TGTGCCAGCAGTCTACTTGACGAGCAGTACTTC	CASSLLDEQYF
TRBJ2-7	-	TRBV13	TRBD2	TGTGCCAGCAGCTTAGGCCGAGGAGCGGGAGGATCCGAGCAGTACTTC	CASSLGRGAGGSEQYF
TRBJ1-1	-	TRBV5-1	-	TGCGCCAGCAGCTTGAGCTCCACTGAAGCTTTCTTT	CASSLSSTEAFF
TRBJ1-2	-	TRBV5-5	-	TGTGCCAGCAGCCCCGGGGCCGCAGACTATGGCTACACCTTC	CASSPGAADYGYTF
TRBJ2-1	-	TRBV5-1	TRBD2	TGCGCCAGCAGCTGGGGAGGGACTAGTTCCAGAATGAGTTTTCTTGAGCAGTTCTTC	CASSWGGTSSRMSFLEQFF
TRBJ1-3	-	TRBV13	TRBD1	TGTGCCAGCAGCCGTGGGGACAGGCCACTCACTGGAAACACCATATATTTT	CASSRGDRPLTGNTIYF
TRBJ1-2	-	TRBV7-8	-	TGTGCCGCCGGGAGGGGGAACCAGGGGTGGTCTAACTATGGCTACACCTTC	CAAGRGNQGWSNYGYTF
TRBJ2-7	once	TRBV7-2	-	TGTGCCAGCAGCCCGCAGGGGCCCGCCGAGCAGTACTTC	CASSPQGPAEQYF
TRBJ2-7	-	TRBV18	-	TGTGCCAGCTCCGCTTCGGAGGGCTACGAGCAGTACTTC	CASSASEGYEQYF
TRBJ2-1	-	TRBV7-6	-	TGTGCCAGCAGCTTAAGTGCCCCTACCGATGAGCAGTTCTTC	CASSLSAPTDEQFF
TRBJ2-5	-	TRBV12-5	-	TGTGCTAGTGATGCCGGGGGGCCGGAGACCCAGTACTTC	CASDAGGPETQYF
TRBJ1-2	-	TRBV27	TRBD1	TGTGCCAGCAGTTTATGGGGTCGACAGGGGGCGGGTGGCTACACCTTC	CASSLWGRQGAGGYTF
TRBJ1-1	-	TRBV6-5	-	TGTGCCAGCTGTTGGTCACAGGGACAGAACACTGAAGCTTTCTTT	CASCWSQGQNTEAFF
TRBJ1-3	-	TRBV3-1/TRBV3-2	-	TGTGCCAGCAGCCAATCTTTAACGCGGGACTCTGGAAACACCATATATTTT	CASSQSLTRDSGNTIYF
TRBJ1-1	-	TRBV11-2	-	TGTGCCAGCAGCTTCGTCACTGAAGCTTTCTTT	CASSFVTEAFF
TRBJ2-3	-	TRBV27	TRBD2	TGTGCCAGCAGTCTAGCGGGAGGAGATACGCAGTATTTT	CASSLAGGDTQYF
TRBJ2-7	-	TRBV7-9	-	TGTGCCAGCAGCTTTGACAGGAGCCCCTACGAGCAGTACTTC	CASSFDRSPYEQYF
TRBJ1-2	-	TRBV28	-	TGTGCCACCAAACCCGGACTACATGGCAACTATGGCTACACCTTC	CATKPGLHGNYGYTF
TRBJ2-1	-	TRBV12-3/TRBV12-4	-	TGTGCCAGCAGTTTATACGGCGATGAGCAGTTCTTC	CASSLYGDEQFF
TRBJ1-3	-	TRBV19	-	TGTGCCAGTAGGGGGCCTGGAAACACCATATATTTT	CASRGPGNTIYF
TRBJ2-5	-	TRBV5-1	TRBD2	TGCGCCAGCAGCTTGGATCTAGCGGGAGTGGAGACCCAGTACTTC	CASSLDLAGVETQYF
TRBJ2-7	-	TRBV10-2	TRBD1	TGCGCCAGCGGGGACAGCTCCTACGAGCAGTACTTC	CASGDSSYEQYF
TRBJ2-7	-	TRBV6-5	-	TGTGCCAGCAGTTACCACGGGACGACCTACGAGCAGTACTTC	CASSYHGTTYEQYF
TRBJ1-2	once	TRBV6-5	-	TGTGCCAGCACCTCTACAGGGTCTAACTATGGCTACACCTTC	CASTSTGSNYGYTF
TRBJ1-2	few	TRBV19	-	TGTGCCAGTAAAAACGCACAGGGAGGGGGTAACTATGGCTACACCTTC	CASKNAQGGGNYGYTF
TRBJ1-4	once	TRBV3-1/TRBV3-2	-	TGTGCCAGCAGCCAGGGAGGGAAACTGTTTTTT	CASSQGGKLFF
TRBJ2-7	-	TRBV11-2	-	TGTGCCAGCAGCCGTGACGCGGGGCCCTCCTACGAGCAGTACTTC	CASSRDAGPSYEQYF
TRBJ2-5	-	TRBV5-1	-	TGCGCCAGCAGCTTGGGGGAAGAGACCCAGTACTTC	CASSLGEETQYF
TRBJ1-2	-	TRBV7-2	TRBD1	TGTGCCAGCAGTTCCGACAGGGGAAATGGCTACACCTTC	CASSSDRGNGYTF
TRBJ1-5	-	TRBV4-1	TRBD1	TGCGCCAGCAGCCCCGAGGACAGGGGGAACAATCAGCCCCAGCATTTT	CASSPEDRGNNQPQHF
TRBJ1-6	-	TRBV18	-	TGTGCCAGCTCACCCGAAGTAGGGGTGGGTAATTCACCCCTCCACTTT	CASSPEVGVGNSPLHF
TRBJ2-7	-	TRBV5-6	-	TGTGCCAGCAGCTTGGACGGTTCCTACGAGCAGTACTTC	CASSLDGSYEQYF
TRBJ2-2	few	TRBV7-9	-	TGTGCCAGCAGCTTTTTACCCCCAAACAGGGCTGACGGGGAGCTGTTTTTT	CASSFLPPNRADGELFF
TRBJ2-7	-	TRBV3-1/TRBV3-2	TRBD2	TGTGCCAGCAGCGGGCGTGGGGGGGTGGCCTACGAGCAGTACTTC	CASSGRGGVAYEQYF
TRBJ2-7	-	TRBV5-6	-	TGTGCCAGCAGCCTCACCTACGAGCAGTACTTC	CASSLTYEQYF
TRBJ2-1	-	TRBV30	TRBD2	TGTGCCTGGAGTGGTGTTAGCGGGAGTGTAAAGTTACGGAATGAGCAGTTCTTC	CAWSGVSGSVKLRNEQFF
TRBJ2-7	-	TRBV19	TRBD2	TGTGCCAGTAGTATAGAAGCGGGGGGGCGAGAGCAGTACTTC	CASSIEAGGREQYF
TRBJ1-2	-	TRBV7-2	-	TGTGCCAGCAGCTCCCCGGCGGTGGGGGACTATGGCTACACCTTC	CASSSPAVGDYGYTF
TRBJ1-1	-	TRBV27	-	TGTGCCAGCAGGGGATTCACGGCAAACACTGAAGCTTTCTTT	CASRGFTANTEAFF
TRBJ1-5	-	TRBV7-8	-	TGTGCCAGCAGCTTAGTGGGGGGGCTATTCAATCAGCCCCAGCATTTT	CASSLVGGLFNQPQHF
TRBJ2-3	-	TRBV6-4	TRBD2	TGTGCCAGCAGTGACATGGCGGGGGGGGGCACAGATACGCAGTATTTT	CASSDMAGGGTDTQYF
TRBJ2-7	-	TRBV11-2	TRBD2	TGTGCCAGCAGCTTAGGGGGTAGCGGGGGGCGGACCGGGGGCTACGAGCAGTACTTC	CASSLGGSGGRTGGYEQYF
TRBJ1-2	-	TRBV6-5	TRBD1	TGTGCCAGCAGTTACAGACAGGGACTGTCCTATGGCTACACCTTC	CASSYRQGLSYGYTF
TRBJ2-3	few	TRBV6-6	TRBD2	TGTGCCAGCATTCGGAGGGCTAGCGGGGGGGGTGTCGTGACAGATACGCAGTATTTT	CASIRRASGGGVVTDTQYF
TRBJ2-7	once	TRBV6-5	-	TGTGCCAGCAGTAGAGGGGGGGGCTACGAGCAGTACTTC	CASSRGGGYEQYF
TRBJ2-3	-	TRBV19	-	TGTGCCAGTAGTATACCATCCCAAGATACGCAGTATTTT	CASSIPSQDTQYF
TRBJ2-2	-	TRBV6-5	TRBD1	TGTGCCAGCAGGTCGACAGGGGTCACCGGGGAGCTGTTTTTT	CASRSTGVTGELFF
TRBJ1-6	-	TRBV19	-	TGTGCCAGTAGCCGCAACAGGGACTCACCCCTCCACTTT	CASSRNRDSPLHF
TRBJ1-1	once	TRBV14	-	TGTGCCAGCAGCCCCTACCGAGTTAACACTGAAGCTTTCTTT	CASSPYRVNTEAFF
TRBJ2-3	once	TRBV18	TRBD1	TGTGCCAGCTCACAAAGGACAGGGGGCCCAGATACGCAGTATTTT	CASSQRTGGPDTQYF
TRBJ1-3	-	TRBV9	TRBD1	TGTGCCAGCAGTTCGGGACAGGCTAACACCATATATTTT	CASSSGQANTIYF
TRBJ1-1	-	TRBV28	-	TGTGCCAGCATAGCAGCCACTGAAGCTTTCTTT	CASIAATEAFF
TRBJ2-1	-	TRBV29-1	TRBD2	TGCAGCGTTATACGAGCGGGAGGTTATAATGAGCAGTTCTTC	CSVIRAGGYNEQFF
TRBJ2-2	once	TRBV9	TRBD1	TGTGCCAGCAGCGTAGGGACAGGGGGCAAATGGACCGGGGAGCTGTTTTTT	CASSVGTGGKWTGELFF
TRBJ2-1	-	TRBV28	-	TGTGCCACCGTATTGGAGTCCTACAATGAGCAGTTCTTC	CATVLESYNEQFF
TRBJ1-2	-	TRBV27	-	TGTGCCAGCAGTTCGGGCAGGGGTCGGGCCGGCTATGGCTACACCTTC	CASSSGRGRAGYGYTF
TRBJ1-2	-	TRBV5-1	-	TGCGCCAGCAGCCCATCCTCGGGCTATGGCTACACCTTC	CASSPSSGYGYTF
TRBJ2-5	-	TRBV7-8	TRBD1	TGTGCCAGCAGCCCCCGCCGGCAGGGGGCGGGTGAGACCCAGTACTTC	CASSPRRQGAGETQYF
TRBJ2-7	-	TRBV9	TRBD2	TGTGCCAGCAGCCCCCAGGCTAGCGGGGCCCCCTTGAACTTC	CASSPQASGAPLNF